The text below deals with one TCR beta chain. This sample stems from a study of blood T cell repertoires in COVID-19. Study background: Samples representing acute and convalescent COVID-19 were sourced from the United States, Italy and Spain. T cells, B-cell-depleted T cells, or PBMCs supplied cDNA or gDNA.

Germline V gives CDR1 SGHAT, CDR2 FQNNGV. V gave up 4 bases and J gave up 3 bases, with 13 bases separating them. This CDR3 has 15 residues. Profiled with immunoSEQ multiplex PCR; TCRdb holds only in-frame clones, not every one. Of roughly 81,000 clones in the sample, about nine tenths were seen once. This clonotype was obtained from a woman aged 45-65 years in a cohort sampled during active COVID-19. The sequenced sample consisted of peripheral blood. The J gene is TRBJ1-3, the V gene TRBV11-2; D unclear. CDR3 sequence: CASSSWVRGGNTIYF. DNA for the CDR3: TGTGCCAGCAGCTCGTGGGTCCGGGGTGGAAACACCATATATTTT.